This T cell receptor (beta chain) was captured in a study of T-cell reconstitution after alpha-beta-depleted transplantation in children. Findings of the study overall: Where alpha-beta T cells came from about two months after transplant was reportedly several hundred expanded graft clones. By one year post-transplant, T-cell counts and diversity largely arose from T cells that were newly produced. Some patients' high day-60 TCRbeta diversity was attributed to recipient cells surviving conditioning.

From germline, CDR1 is SGHDT and CDR2 YYEEEE. CDR3 length equals 17 residues. Deletions cut 0 bases from V and 7 bases from J, with 19 bases between. Unique molecular identifiers tagged the TCRbeta library. TCRdb re-derived calls from the PCR reads in MiXCR, one entry per CDR3 protein. The sample gives approximately 350,000 distinct CDR3 sequences, around 15% of which show up once; 35% to 50% is in the top ten. In this sample, this clonotype turned up a few times. The target antigen is unknown. The TCR was taken from a male patient between 2 and 10 years old who had a stem cell transplant for acute lymphoblastic leukemia, so the T cells may come from the graft donor. V is TRBV5-6 and J is TRBJ2-2; D perhaps matches TRBD1 (5 bases). The source material was PBMCs, mostly from graft donor cells, sampled 360 days after TCRalphabeta/CD19-depleted stem cell transplant. In DNA form, the CDR3 reads TGTGCCAGCAGCTTGGTAGGGTCCAGGGTTTCACGCGGGGAGCTGTTTTTT. It yields the protein CASSLVGSRVSRGELFF.